This paragraph covers one T cell receptor (beta chain) sequence. In the source study's methods: Estimated nucleated cell counts came from reference gene primer amplification. The table came from immunoSEQ multiplex PCR; TCRdb's copy has only in-frame clones and leaves some out. V, J and clone size reflect that table, while D and trimming were determined from the DNA. In the table there are 99,000 or so clones, 88% of which are singletons. There are 12 residues in the CDR3. Trimming pared 4 bases from V and 0 bases from J, leaving 4 bases between. Per germline, CDR1 SGHAT and CDR2 FQDESV (reference sequence). These data originate in a study of blood T cell repertoires in COVID-19. As for the study in general: Researchers got acute and convalescent COVID-19 samples from the United States, Italy and Spain. T cells, B-cell-depleted T cells, or PBMCs supplied cDNA or gDNA.

Enrolled during active infection, Seattle patients were then followed longitudinally. Sample: peripheral blood. The J gene is TRBJ2-7, the V gene TRBV11-1; D remains unclear. The sequence was obtained from a man in his fifties or sixties with COVID-19, enrolled during active disease. The CDR3 loop is CASSYGSYEQYF. The CDR3 DNA is TGTGCCAGCAGCTACGGCTCCTACGAGCAGTACTTC. Full variable domain (rest looked up from reference TRBV11-1 and TRBJ2-7): EAEVAQSPRYKITEKSQAVAFWCDPISGHATLYWYRQILGQGPELLVQFQDESVVDDSQLPKDRFSAERLKGVDSTLKIQPAELGDSAMYLCASSYGSYEQYFGPGTRLTVT.